This T cell receptor (beta chain) was recorded in a study of blood T cell repertoires in COVID-19 (TCRdb year 2020). Background on the whole study: Samples from collaborators originated in the United States, Italy and Spain and spanned both the acute and convalescent phases of COVID-19. The material from the prospective study consisted of cDNA or gDNA derived from T cells, B-cell-depleted T cells, or PBMCs. Deeply sampled blood TCRbeta repertoires from subjects exposed to, actively infected with, or recovered from COVID-19 were included in the dataset. The repertoires were released in a freely available public database intended as a resource for research on the immune response to SARS-CoV-2. The samples were drawn from the first 160 participants of the ongoing ImmuneRACE study and from 1,200 or so subjects provided by 6 global collaborators. A de-identified subject ID, COVID-19 status, age in years and sex were almost always included in the sample metadata. Where available, HLA class I and class II types were obtained from metadata supplied by the sample provider rather than from assay-based typing. The paper's findings and limits, for the study overall: How much clinical and demographic metadata was included differed by source and by participant, and the metadata was provided uncurated.

Participants in the prospective study were aged 18 to 89 years, lived in about two dozen United States geographic areas, and enrolled through a virtual design. Cohort assignment in the prospective study relied on participant-reported clinical history from a screening survey and a study questionnaire. ImmuneRACE Cohort 3 recovered participants were defined by two consecutive negative NP/OP PCR tests, healthcare professional clearance, or symptom resolution. In the prospective study, whole blood, serum and a nasopharyngeal or oropharyngeal swab were collected from each participant by mobile phlebotomists. Participants in the prospective study had the option to provide additional blood draws and questionnaires over an approximately 2-month period. Prospective study blood samples were shipped either frozen or at room temperature before DNA extraction. The CDR3 holds 13 amino acids from the cysteine to the phenylalanine. CDR3 DNA is the only sequence kept; it has 39 bases, read in frame from the first base. From the germline V gene, CDR1 is SGHRS and CDR2 is YFSETQ. V loses 3 bases of germline sequence and J loses 7 bases, and the interval between the two ends is 11 bases.

To note about this clone: Its antigen is still unknown. Base qualities are missing; no much larger clone stands one base away.

The immunoSEQ Assay, a bias-controlled multiplex PCR, was used to amplify TCRbeta CDR3 regions from genomic DNA. The authors' analysis ran thus. Within the assay, amplification of reference gene primers was used to estimate how many nucleated cells each sample contained. To quantify the absolute abundance of each unique TCRbeta CDR3 rearrangement, sequence reads were collapsed and filtered. For each sample, productive Simpson clonality was calculated as the square root of Simpson's diversity index over productive rearrangements. TCRdb obtained this table from immuneACCESS and retained in-frame rearrangements with V and J assigned. These tables miss some clones; where compared with another copy, unresolved V genes account for less than half of the shortfall, and the remainder is unexplained. The V and J calls and clone size are taken from that table; D and trimming were inferred from the DNA. The sample table contains some 130,000 clones; only one count was recorded for 86% of them. Approximately 4.3% of the sample is held by the ten biggest clonotypes.

The TCR sequence derives from a man in his forties or fifties who had recovered from COVID-19. Sequenced material: PBMCs or T cells enriched from blood (not recorded which). The rearrangement joined TRBV5-1 to TRBJ2-1; TRBD1 is a weak D gene call, 6 bases matching. The DNA is as follows: TGCGCCAGCAGCTGGGGGCTAGCTAATGAGCAGTTCTTC. Its coded protein is CASSWGLANEQFF.